Listed here is a single TCR beta chain. Its cognate antigen is unknown. These data originate in a study of cytomegalovirus exposure and HLA in healthy donors. Study outcomes and limitations: The authors confirmed in vitro that a few CMV-associated chains were specific for CMV antigens. According to a later analysis, donors in an Asian-associated ancestry cluster reportedly had fewer N-insertions than the roughly 720-donor mean.

The PCR had 60 Vbeta and 13 Jbeta primers. The protocol was immunoSEQ multiplex PCR, while the TCRdb copy is restricted to in-frame clones and leaves out a portion. Here the sample spans 65,000 to 95,000 clones, around 79% being singletons. V was shortened by 0 bases and J by 5 bases, with 8 bases between the two germline ends. The CDR3 extends over 14 amino acids. The germline gives CDR1 SGHRS, CDR2 YFSETQ. This sequence was found in a male donor in good health and CMV-seropositive. V and J are TRBV5-1 and TRBJ1-4; D possibly corresponds to TRBD1 (5 bases). The sequencing sample was made of PBMCs. This CDR3 is CASSLGGENEKLFF. The CDR3 DNA reads TGCGCCAGCAGCTTGGGGGGGGAGAATGAAAAACTGTTTTTT.